This TCR beta chain was observed in a study of OX40 agonist ivuxolimab in advanced cancers. Study overall: Dose-escalation cases comprised hepatocellular carcinoma, melanoma, renal cell or head and neck cancer.

Autoimmune disease history or systemic immunosuppression was exclusionary. TCRdb's table, derived via immunoSEQ multiplex PCR, lists solely in-frame clones and lacks some. The table has roughly 100,000 clones, approximately 90% seen once. This CDR3 spans 17 amino acids. V was clipped by 1 base and J by 6 bases, with 19 bases between them. Germline assignment: CDR1 SGHTA and CDR2 FQGNSA. Sequencing used CD4+ or CD8+ T cells sorted from blood, obtained in a trial of the OX40 agonist ivuxolimab. The chain links TRBV7-2 to TRBJ1-5; possible D gene TRBD1, 5 bases. The clonotype originates from an adult with an advanced solid tumor such as melanoma, head and neck, liver or kidney cancer. This CDR3 is CASSLGSVRVSSQPQHF. CDR3 coding DNA: TGTGCCAGCAGCTTAGGTTCGGTCAGGGTCTCGAGTCAGCCCCAGCATTTT.